The 8 T cell receptor beta chains listed next were all sequenced from one sample in a study of CD8 T cells in Susac syndrome (dated by TCRdb to between 2018 and 2021). The protocol used for the library was the immunoSEQ multiplex PCR assay. RNA was extracted using the RNeasy kit, and about 0.5 to 1 ug of the RNA was reverse transcribed with random hexamers. TCRdb reprocessed the public reads (quality trimming at Q25 with fastp, clone calling with MiXCR) and kept in-frame beta chains. Each CDR3 protein appears once, grouped with its most common genes and DNA. A total of 95,000 to 150,000 distinct CDR3 sequences appear in this sample, just over 95% of them only once. Roughly 0.13% of the sample goes to the ten largest clones. Sequenced material: CD4+ T cells from PBMCs. These receptors were taken from a human donor with Susac syndrome.

The chain recombines TRBV6-5 with TRBJ1-2, with D possibly matching TRBD1 (5 bases). The germline V gene encodes CDR1 MNHEY and CDR2 SVGAGI. V was pared by 4 bases and J by 3 bases, with 9 bases between. CDR3 size: 13 residues. The DNA of the CDR3 is TGTGCCAGCAGTTCCCGGGACCACTATGGCTACACCTTC. As protein: CASSSRDHYGYTF.

The chain couples TRBV25-1 to TRBJ2-1, with D possibly being TRBD2 (6 bases). Germline CDR1 reads MGHDK; CDR2 reads SYGVNS. The ends were cut back, 3 bases at V and 10 bases at J, with 16 bases in the middle. The CDR3 covers 14 residues. In nucleotides, the CDR3 is TGTGCCAGCAGTGATGGAGGGCTAGCGTACGAGCAGTTCTTC. Its translation is CASSDGGLAYEQFF.

The genes are TRBV5-1 and TRBJ1-2; 7 bases are shared with TRBD1. V shed 0 bases, J shed 6 bases, and the junction held 2 bases outside the gene matches. Germline CDR1 is SGHRS and CDR2 is YFSETQ. The CDR3 consists of 13 residues. The CDR3 reads CASSLGQGDGYTF. The CDR3 DNA reads TGCGCCAGCAGCTTGGGACAGGGTGATGGCTACACCTTC.

The J gene is TRBJ2-1, the V gene TRBV12-3 or TRBV12-4, with D unresolved. V was pared by 3 bases and J by 0 bases, with 9 bases between. This CDR3 spans 15 amino acids. This CDR3 is CASSLRRVSYNEQFF. CDR3 DNA: TGTGCCAGCAGTTTGAGAAGAGTCTCCTACAATGAGCAGTTCTTC.

The chain links TRBV29-1 to TRBJ2-7; 14 positions agree with TRBD2. CDR1 and CDR2 (germline): SQVTM, ANQGSEA. The CDR3 is 14 residues long. V shed 5 bases and J 5 bases; nucleotides not matched to a gene: 5. The CDR3 loop reads CSVKTSGRANEQYF. In DNA form, the CDR3 reads TGCAGCGTTAAGACTAGCGGGAGGGCCAACGAGCAGTACTTC.

The CDR3 coding sequence is TGTGCCAGCAGCCAAGACCCAGATATGAACACTGAAGCTTTCTTT. Translating gives CASSQDPDMNTEAFF. The chain links TRBV3-1 to TRBJ1-1; D gene ambiguous. The CDR3 sequence is 15 residues long. V lost 0 bases and J 0 bases, leaving 8 bases between the germline ends. CDR1 and CDR2 from the germline V gene are LGHDT and YNNKEL (reference sequence).

The chain couples TRBV13 to TRBJ2-1; D is ambiguous. CDR3 length equals 12 residues. V shed 3 bases and J shed 0 bases, with 0 bases lying between them. Germline CDR1 and CDR2: PRHDT and FYEKMQ (reference sequence). CDR3 sequence (DNA): TGTGCCAGCAGCTTCTCCTACAATGAGCAGTTCTTC. Protein: CASSFSYNEQFF.

The chain carries TRBV5-4 and TRBJ2-5; D not certain. The CDR3 contains 12 residues. CDR1 is SGHNT, CDR2 YYREEE, per germline (reference sequence). Trimming removed 5 bases from V and 9 bases from J, with 14 bases in between. The CDR3 loop reads CASRVYDGAQYF. CDR3 bases: TGTGCCAGCAGAGTATACGACGGTGCCCAGTACTTC.